The 26 T cell receptor beta chains given below trace back to one sample, sequenced in a study of early T cells in non-severe SARS-CoV-2 infection. TCRdb re-called the 5' RACE reads through MiXCR, storing one row per CDR3 protein. The sample contains roughly 34,000 distinct CDR3 sequences, 4.7% of which appear only once. Sequenced material: whole blood. These receptors originate from an adult who was a healthcare worker with PCR-confirmed SARS-CoV-2 infection or an uninfected control (not recorded which).

Turning to this clonotype: A much larger clone lies a single base off, so this may be a read error. The chain links TRBV27 to TRBJ1-2, with unresolved D. The CDR3 is 13 amino acids. The V gene's germline CDR1 is MNHEY and CDR2 SMNVEV (reference sequence). Written as DNA, the CDR3 is TGTGCCAGCAGTTTAGGAAGTAACAATGGCTACACCTTC. Translating it yields CASSLGSNNGYTF.

The chain couples TRBV11-2 to TRBJ1-5; D gene ambiguous. The CDR3 is 13 amino acids. Trimming cost V 1 base and J 7 bases, with 8 bases left between them. The germline V gene has CDR1 SGHAT and CDR2 FQNNGV. This chain's CDR3 is CASSLAELQPQHF. CDR3 nucleotides: TGTGCCAGCAGCTTAGCAGAGCTCCAGCCCCAGCATTTT.

This clonotype was detected many times. The V call is TRBV7-6, the J call TRBJ2-2; 7 bases line up with TRBD1. Germline values: CDR1 SGHVS, CDR2 FNYEAQ. The trim removed 4 bases at V and 3 bases at J, leaving 5 bases unmatched. This CDR3 region has 15 residues. The chain's CDR3 is CASSSRGGDTGELFF. CDR3 in DNA: TGTGCCAGCAGCTCGCGAGGGGGCGACACCGGGGAGCTGTTTTTT.

This clonotype was observed a handful of times. This chain connects TRBV28 to TRBJ2-7; the match to TRBD2 covers 10 bases. There are 14 residues in the CDR3. Germline V gene lookup returns CDR1 MDHEN and CDR2 SYDVKM. Trimming removed 6 bases from V and 2 bases from J; junction bases left unmatched: 4. This CDR3 reads CASRAGGETYEQYF. CDR3 nucleotide sequence: TGTGCCAGCAGAGCGGGAGGGGAGACCTACGAGCAGTACTTC.

Many counts were recorded for this clonotype. The chain uses TRBV7-9 and TRBJ1-2, with a weak D call TRBD1 (5 bases). V was shortened by 5 bases and J by 10 bases, with 26 bases between the two germline ends. Germline values: CDR1 SEHNR, CDR2 FQNEAQ (reference sequence). This CDR3 is built from 16 residues. The DNA for the CDR3 is TGTGCCAGCAGCCCACCCGGGGGACCTAACTATGGCAACTACACCTTC. Translation: CASSPPGGPNYGNYTF.

The table lists this clonotype with many counts. The chain uses TRBV4-1 and TRBJ2-4, with TRBD1 matching over 7 bases. The trim removed 1 base at V and 3 bases at J, leaving 9 bases unmatched. Per the germline V gene, CDR1 is MGHRA and CDR2 is YSYEKL. CDR3 size: 17 residues. The CDR3 here is CASSQVRTGTDKNIQYF. The CDR3 DNA reads as TGCGCCAGCAGCCAAGTTCGGACCGGGACAGACAAAAACATTCAGTACTTC.

Ten or more counts support this clonotype. This sequence joins TRBV4-2 and TRBJ2-6, with 7 bases fitting TRBD1. The length of the CDR3 is 16 residues. With 3 bases clipped from V and 2 bases from J, the junction kept 4 bases outside the gene matches. CDR1 and CDR2 (germline): LGHNA, YNFKEQ. The CDR3, as DNA: TGTGCCAGCAGCCAGGGGACAGTTCCTGGGGCCAACGTCCTGACTTTC. Its protein is CASSQGTVPGANVLTF.

This clonotype was counted many times. The CDR3 sequence is CASSVASDGSYEQYF. As DNA, the CDR3 is TGTGCCAGCAGCGTAGCATCCGACGGCTCCTACGAGCAGTACTTC. The V gene is TRBV9, the J gene TRBJ2-7; no clear D gene. V dropped 0 bases and J dropped 0 bases, with 10 bases sitting between them. Germline CDR1 SGDLS, CDR2 YYNGEE. This CDR3 is built from 15 residues. Based on the CDR3 plus reference TRBV9 and TRBJ2-7, the full variable domain is DSGVTQTPKHLITATGQRVTLRCSPRSGDLSVYWYQQSLDQGLQFLIQYYNGEERAKGNILERFSAQQFPDLHSELNLSSLELGDSALYFCASSVASDGSYEQYFGPGTRLTVT.

This clonotype was counted only a few times. The chain recombines TRBV21-1 with TRBJ1-2; the table's D call, TRBD1, was not checked against the DNA. TRBV21-1 counts as a pseudogene. CDR3 length: 15 residues. CDR3 bases: TGTGCCAGCAGCCCCCAGGCAGGGAACAACTATGGCTACACCTTC. This codes for CASSPQAGNNYGYTF.

The table lists this clonotype with many counts. The CDR3 region is CASATTTDTQYF. CDR3 coding DNA: TGTGCCAGCGCGACGACCACAGATACGCAGTATTTT. The rearrangement links TRBV28 to TRBJ2-3; D is ambiguous. V lost 8 bases and J lost 2, with 8 bases in between. Looked up from germline, CDR1 is MDHEN and CDR2 is SYDVKM. This CDR3 is built from 12 residues.

This clonotype was seen ten or more times. The chain links TRBV30 to TRBJ2-7; 7 nucleotides match TRBD1. The germline V gene encodes CDR1 GTSNPN and CDR2 SVGIG (reference sequence). The ends lost 2 bases at V and 2 bases at J; junction bases unmatched: 9. The CDR3 has 15 residues. The CDR3 spells CAWSPGNTGAYEQYF. In DNA, the CDR3 is TGTGCCTGGAGTCCTGGGAATACAGGGGCCTACGAGCAGTACTTC.

This clonotype was counted many times. The gene calls are TRBV5-1 and TRBJ2-1; D not resolved. The CDR3 covers 14 residues. Per the germline V gene, CDR1 is SGHRS and CDR2 is YFSETQ. V lost 1 base, J lost 4 bases, and 9 bases lay in between. CDR3 nucleotides: TGCGCCAGCAGCTTGTCGCTGGGGTACAATGAGCAGTTCTTC. Protein: CASSLSLGYNEQFF.

This clonotype was seen repeatedly, ten times or more. The chain has TRBV7-9 and TRBJ2-2; either TRBD1 or TRBD2 may fit D (5 bases each). There are 14 residues in the CDR3. The V end lost 2 bases, the J end lost 4 bases, and 8 bases lay between the germline ends. CDR1 and CDR2 from the germline V gene are SEHNR and FQNEAQ (reference sequence). CDR3 amino acids: CASSLWDVTGELFF. The CDR3 DNA sequence: TGTGCCAGCAGCTTATGGGACGTCACCGGGGAGCTGTTTTTT.

This clonotype was counted ten times or more. The chain carries TRBV19 and TRBJ1-2; no clear D. V was clipped by 5 bases and J by 8 bases, with 27 bases between them. Germline lookup yields CDR1 LNHDA and CDR2 SQIVND (reference sequence). The CDR3 has 17 amino acids. CDR3 in amino acids: CASSPGGQRGVVGGYTF. For the CDR3, the DNA is TGTGCCAGTAGTCCTGGCGGGCAGCGCGGGGTAGTTGGCGGCTACACCTTC.

The rearrangement joins TRBV12-3 or TRBV12-4 to TRBJ1-2; 9 bases are shared with TRBD1. There are 13 residues in the CDR3. V gave up 6 bases and J gave up 7 bases; unmatched junction bases: 6. CDR3 amino acids: CASSKDRGSGYTF. CDR3 DNA: TGTGCCAGCAGCAAGGACAGGGGCAGTGGCTACACCTTC.

This clonotype was found a few times. V is TRBV7-9 and J is TRBJ2-1; 9 bases line up with TRBD1. Germline V gene lookup returns CDR1 SEHNR and CDR2 FQNEAQ (reference sequence). Trimming took 5 bases from V and 6 from J; bases not matched to a gene: 8. This CDR3 comprises 15 residues. CDR3 protein: CASSHGQGNRNEQFF. CDR3 DNA sequence: TGTGCCAGCAGCCATGGACAGGGGAATCGCAATGAGCAGTTCTTC. Looking up the rest from reference TRBV7-9 and TRBJ2-1 gives the full variable domain: DTGVSQNPRHKITKRGQNVTFRCDPISEHNRLYWYRQTLGQGPEFLTYFQNEAQLEKSRLLSDRFSAERPKGSFSTLEIQRTEQGDSAMYLCASSHGQGNRNEQFFGPGTRLTVL.

This clonotype came up many times. The chain uses TRBV14 and TRBJ2-3; D remains unclear. The CDR3 length is 13 residues. CDR1 is SGHDN and CDR2 is FVKESK in the germline V gene. V lost 2 bases, J lost 6 bases, and 9 bases lay in between. CDR3 region: CASSQRNSDTQYF. Written as DNA, the CDR3 is TGTGCCAGCAGCCAAAGAAATTCGGATACGCAGTATTTT. Supplemented by reference TRBV14 and TRBJ2-3, the full variable domain reads EAGVTQFPSHSVIEKGQTVTLRCDPISGHDNLYWYRRVMGKEIKFLLHFVKESKQDESGMPNNRFLAERTGGTYSTLKVQPAELEDSGVYFCASSQRNSDTQYFGPGTRLTVL.

The chain couples TRBV2 to TRBJ2-1; a possible D gene is TRBD2 (5 bases). V lost 7 bases to trimming and J lost 0 bases, with 16 bases between them. The CDR3 consists of 16 residues. The germline gives CDR1 SNHLY, CDR2 FYNNEI. Written as DNA, the CDR3 is TGTGCCAGCAACCCGGTGAGGGCGGGCTCCTACAATGAGCAGTTCTTC. Its protein product is CASNPVRAGSYNEQFF.

This clonotype was observed a few times. The rearrangement joins TRBV11-2 to TRBJ2-7; unclear D gene. CDR1 and CDR2 from the germline V gene are SGHAT and FQNNGV. The CDR3 sequence is 12 residues long. V shed 2 bases and J shed 4 bases, with 6 bases lying between them. The CDR3 coding sequence is TGTGCCAGCAGCTTAATTCTTTACGAGCAGTACTTC. Its translation: CASSLILYEQYF.

This clonotype was observed at least ten times. This chain connects TRBV3-1 to TRBJ2-7; 8 positions agree with TRBD2. The CDR3 is 14 amino acids. Germline-derived CDR1 and CDR2 are LGHDT and YNNKEL (reference sequence). V lost 4 bases, J lost 5 bases, and 7 bases stayed unmatched. CDR3 sequence reads: CASSRISGGHEQYF. CDR3 sequence (DNA): TGTGCCAGCAGCCGGATCAGCGGGGGACACGAGCAGTACTTC.

This clonotype appeared many times. The J gene is TRBJ1-1, the V gene TRBV6-1; D gene uncertain. Germline assignment: CDR1 MNHNS and CDR2 SASEGT. This CDR3 is 15 amino acids long. Trimming removed 1 base at V and 0 bases at J, with 9 bases between. CDR3 sequence reads: CASSEVLTLNTEAFF. Written as DNA, the CDR3 is TGTGCCAGCAGTGAAGTACTGACCTTGAACACTGAAGCTTTCTTT.

The gene calls are TRBV6-4 and TRBJ2-7; D perhaps matches TRBD2 (5 bases). This CDR3 is 13 amino acids long. CDR1 and CDR2 (germline): MRHNA, SNTAGT. The V end was cut by 11 bases, the J end by 4 bases, with 18 bases between. The CDR3 nucleotides are TGTGCCGGAGACGGGGAAGCGCTTTACGAGCAGTACTTC. Residues: CAGDGEALYEQYF.

The table lists this clonotype with many counts. The chain joins TRBV2 to TRBJ1-2; D remains unclear. Per the germline V gene, CDR1 is SNHLY and CDR2 is FYNNEI. This CDR3 comprises 13 residues. The V and J ends lost 2 bases and 1 base respectively, with 5 bases between them. CDR3 in amino acids: CASSETVNYGYTF. CDR3 nucleotides: TGTGCCAGCAGTGAAACGGTTAACTATGGCTACACCTTC. The complete variable domain, with remaining parts taken from reference TRBV2 and TRBJ1-2, reads EPEVTQTPSHQVTQMGQEVILRCVPISNHLYFYWYRQILGQKVEFLVSFYNNEISEKSEIFDDQFSVERPDGSNFTLKIRSTKLEDSAMYFCASSETVNYGYTFGSGTRLTVV.

This clonotype was seen many times. This chain connects TRBV20-1 to TRBJ2-7, with D possibly called TRBD1 or TRBD2 (5 bases each). Per germline, CDR1 DFQATT and CDR2 SNEGSKA (reference sequence). V was cut by 6 bases and J by 1 base, with 10 bases left in between. The CDR3 covers 12 residues. Here the CDR3 reads CSAPGRSYEQYF. In nucleotides, the CDR3 is TGCAGTGCGCCGGGACGATCCTACGAGCAGTACTTC.

This clonotype has just a few counts. The chain carries TRBV7-2 and TRBJ2-7; 9 nucleotides line up with TRBD2. The CDR3 contains 14 residues. Germline values: CDR1 SGHTA, CDR2 FQGNSA. Trimming cost V 4 bases and J 6 bases; bases outside gene matches: 7. The CDR3 loop reads CASSWRAGGSEQYF. Written as DNA, the CDR3 is TGTGCCAGCAGCTGGAGAGCGGGGGGAAGCGAGCAGTACTTC.

This clonotype was seen more than once but under ten times. This sequence joins TRBV20-1 and TRBJ2-7; the match to TRBD1 covers 7 bases. This CDR3 has 15 amino acids. Germline V lookup: CDR1 DFQATT, CDR2 SNEGSKA (reference sequence). V was pared by 3 bases and J by 0 bases, with 8 bases of the junction left unmatched. The CDR3 loop reads CSASPDRAISYEQYF. In DNA, the CDR3 is TGCAGTGCTAGTCCTGACAGGGCCATCTCCTACGAGCAGTACTTC.